The next 14 T cell receptor beta chains were all read from a single sample in a study of T cells in Graves' hyperthyroidism and ophthalmopathy. Researchers amplified the TCR beta CDR3 regions from RNA transcripts. HTBI primers were used for first-round RT-PCR of the TCR CDR3. MiXCR was run by TCRdb on the multiplex PCR reads, yielding one entry per CDR3 protein. The data contain 400,000 to 500,000 distinct CDR3 sequences, about 15% of them singletons. The sample comprised blood. The receptor set was obtained from a man between 18 and 29 years old with Graves' ophthalmopathy.

This clonotype was seen many times. The V call is TRBV11-2, the J call TRBJ2-5, with a weak D call TRBD2 (5 bases). The CDR3 covers 15 residues. Per germline, CDR1 SGHAT and CDR2 FQNNGV. Between the trimmed V and J ends, which lost 6 bases and 4 bases, there was a span of 18 bases. As DNA, the CDR3 is TGTGCCAGCAGACCCTATGCGGGCTTTGGAGAGACCCAGTACTTC. This codes for CASRPYAGFGETQYF.

This clonotype appeared many times. V usage is TRBV11-2 and J usage is TRBJ2-1; 9 bases are a match to TRBD2. This CDR3 spans 17 amino acids. V shed 0 bases, J shed 4 bases, and the junction held 7 bases outside the gene matches. Germline V gene data show CDR1 as SGHAT and CDR2 as FQNNGV. CDR3 in amino acids: CASSLDPLAGPYNEQFF. CDR3 DNA sequence: TGTGCCAGCAGCTTAGATCCCCTAGCGGGGCCTTACAATGAGCAGTTCTTC.

This clonotype was counted at least ten times. The rearrangement joins TRBV11-2 to TRBJ2-3, with D perhaps TRBD2 (5 bases). V lost 2 bases, J lost 1 base, and 13 bases lay in between. CDR1 is SGHAT, CDR2 FQNNGV, per germline. This CDR3 is built from 16 residues. The CDR3 DNA reads TGTGCCAGCAGCTTACCGCTGGAGGTCCGCACAGATACGCAGTATTTT. Its protein is CASSLPLEVRTDTQYF.

The chain combines TRBV2 with TRBJ1-2; a weak D match, TRBD1 (5 bases). V was trimmed by 6 bases and J by 1 base, leaving 12 bases between them. There are 14 residues in the CDR3. Germline-derived CDR1 and CDR2 are SNHLY and FYNNEI. The CDR3 nucleotides read TGTGCCAGCAGAAGGGACCGAAATAACTATGGCTACACCTTC. This gives the protein CASRRDRNNYGYTF.

As concerns this clonotype: This could be a read error, since a much larger clone is one nucleotide away. The chain has TRBV27 and TRBJ2-1; D is possibly TRBD2 (6 bases). V gave up 5 bases and J gave up 10 bases, with 21 bases separating them. Germline CDR1 is MNHEY and CDR2 is SMNVEV (reference sequence). The CDR3 totals 15 residues. The CDR3 DNA is TGTGCCAGCAGTCCCCGCGGGACTGGTAACTACGAGCAGTTCTTC. The encoded protein is CASSPRGTGNYEQFF.

This clonotype was counted many times. The V gene is TRBV30, the J gene TRBJ2-7; possible D gene TRBD2, 6 bases. V lost 0 bases to trimming and J lost 2 bases, with 8 bases between them. Germline CDR1 GTSNPN, CDR2 SVGIG (reference sequence). This CDR3 has 13 residues. The CDR3 region is CAWSVGLTYEQYF. The CDR3 DNA reads as TGTGCCTGGAGTGTGGGACTGACCTACGAGCAGTACTTC.

This clonotype was counted ten times or more. V gene TRBV7-8 combines with J gene TRBJ2-7; a weak D match, TRBD1 (6 bases). This CDR3 spans 13 amino acids. Trimming took 2 bases from V and 3 from J, leaving 8 bases between them. CDR1 and CDR2 (germline): SGHVS, FQNEAQ. CDR3 sequence reads: CASSLQGLYEQYF. In DNA form, the CDR3 reads TGTGCCAGCAGCTTACAGGGGCTCTACGAGCAGTACTTC.

This clonotype appeared many times. The V call is TRBV5-1, the J call TRBJ1-1; unclear D gene. CDR3 length: 16 residues. V was pared by 4 bases and J by 1 base, with 17 bases between. Germline CDR1 SGHRS, CDR2 YFSETQ. This CDR3 reads CASSPAARGTNTEAFF. For the CDR3, the DNA is TGCGCCAGCAGCCCAGCAGCCCGGGGAACGAACACTGAAGCTTTCTTT.

This chain connects TRBV5-1 to TRBJ2-2, with 10 positions matching TRBD1. V shed 3 bases, J shed 12 bases, and the junction held 2 bases outside the gene matches. This CDR3 spans 12 amino acids. The V gene's germline CDR1 is SGHRS and CDR2 YFSETQ. For the CDR3, the DNA is TGCGCCAGCAGCTCTGACAGGGGGCAGCTGTTTTTT. It translates to CASSSDRGQLFF. Full variable domain (remainder filled in from reference TRBV5-1 and TRBJ2-2): KAGVTQTPRYLIKTRGQQVTLSCSPISGHRSVSWYQQTPGQGLQFLFEYFSETQRNKGNFPGRFSGRQFSNSRSEMNVSTLELGDSALYLCASSSDRGQLFFGEGSRLTVL.

This clonotype was observed many times. CDR3 sequence reads: CASSLLASGYTF. The CDR3 DNA follows: TGTGCCAGCAGCTTGTTGGCTTCTGGCTACACCTTC. The V gene is TRBV5-8, the J gene TRBJ1-2; D is uncertain. This CDR3 contains 12 residues. The V end was cut by 1 base, the J end by 7 bases, with 8 bases between. The germline CDR1 and CDR2 sequences are SGHTS and YDEGEE.

This clonotype was detected ten times or more. V and J are TRBV7-9 and TRBJ2-7; 7 bases are shared with TRBD2. This CDR3 is built from 12 residues. V shed 4 bases, J shed 5 bases, and the junction held 2 bases outside the gene matches. Germline V gene data show CDR1 as SEHNR and CDR2 as FQNEAQ (reference sequence). CDR3: CASSWDYNEQYF. CDR3 DNA: TGTGCCAGCAGCTGGGACTATAACGAGCAGTACTTC.

The V call is TRBV10-2, the J call TRBJ2-5; 8 nucleotides match TRBD1. The junction had 11 bases not matched to a gene; V was cut back by 7 bases and J by 1 base. CDR1 WSHSY and CDR2 SAAADI come from the germline V gene. The CDR3 extends over 16 amino acids. The CDR3 reads CASKRQGPRAQETQYF. In nucleotides, the CDR3 is TGCGCCAGCAAAAGACAGGGGCCGCGAGCCCAAGAGACCCAGTACTTC.

This clonotype was found many times. The DNA for the CDR3 is TGTGCCAGCATCCCCAGTCGCTTGAACACTGAAGCTTTCTTT. Translation gives CASIPSRLNTEAFF. The chain couples TRBV6-1 to TRBJ1-1, with D unclear. This CDR3 region has 14 residues. Germline V gives CDR1 MNHNS, CDR2 SASEGT. V lost 7 bases and J 0 bases, leaving 12 bases between the germline ends.

This clonotype was counted at least ten times. The chain recombines TRBV9 with TRBJ2-3; maybe TRBD2 (5 bases). This CDR3 comprises 14 residues. Between the trimmed V and J ends, which lost 3 bases and 2 bases, there was a span of 10 bases. Germline V CDR1 and CDR2: SGDLS, YYNGEE. CDR3 DNA: TGTGCCAGCAGCGCCTGGACTCTCACAGATACGCAGTATTTT. Protein: CASSAWTLTDTQYF. The full variable domain, its missing parts supplied by reference TRBV9 and TRBJ2-3, is DSGVTQTPKHLITATGQRVTLRCSPRSGDLSVYWYQQSLDQGLQFLIQYYNGEERAKGNILERFSAQQFPDLHSELNLSSLELGDSALYFCASSAWTLTDTQYFGPGTRLTVL.